This passage covers 14 T cell receptor beta chains from one sample sequenced in a study of regulatory T cells in long-lasting Graves disease. Sample time point: newly diagnosed GD, antithyroid drugs for less than 3 months. Preparation of the TCR library used RNA extracted from PBMCs. Arm-PCR with iRepertoire HTBI primers amplified the CDR3 regions for these TCR beta libraries. TCRdb used MiXCR to reprocess the multiplex PCR reads, holding one entry per CDR3 protein. The sample lists 450,000 to 700,000 distinct CDR3 sequences, roughly 13% occurring once. Another study also made use of these data, one on T cells in Graves' hyperthyroidism and ophthalmopathy.

The starting material was peripheral blood mononuclear cells (PBMCs), obtained at new diagnosis, from a patient treated with antithyroid drugs. These receptors were obtained from a man aged 25 to 40 with Graves disease.

The sample holds many counts of this clonotype. V and J are TRBV5-1 and TRBJ2-1; 7 positions agree with TRBD1. This CDR3 is built from 15 residues. V gave up 5 bases and J gave up 8 bases; unmatched junction bases: 13. Germline CDR1 and CDR2: SGHRS and YFSETQ. Here the CDR3 reads CASSHVSGGTDEQFF. DNA for the CDR3: TGCGCCAGCAGTCACGTCTCAGGGGGTACCGATGAGCAGTTCTTC.

Points on this clonotype: A read error may be the cause here, since a much bigger clone is one base away. This chain connects TRBV6-2 or TRBV6-3 to TRBJ2-7; 10 bases fit TRBD1. The CDR3 sequence is 15 residues long. Germline V gives CDR1 MNHEY, CDR2 SVGEGT. CDR3 in amino acids: CASSEQTGGRYERYF. The CDR3 DNA reads as TGTGCCAGCAGTGAACAGACAGGGGGCAGGTACGAGCGGTACTTC.

The V call is TRBV15, the J call TRBJ2-5; possibly TRBD2 for D (5 bases). V lost 5 bases to trimming and J lost 5 bases, with 18 bases between them. CDR3 length: 15 residues. The germline gives CDR1 LNHNV, CDR2 YYDKDF (reference sequence). The CDR3 nucleotides read TGTGCCACCAGCGCCCTCCAGCACCCGGGGGAGACCCAGTACTTC. The encoded protein is CATSALQHPGETQYF.

This clonotype was picked up many times. The rearrangement uses TRBV29-1 and TRBJ2-6, with a weak D call TRBD1 (5 bases). The CDR3 has 13 residues. Trimming pared 4 bases from V and 4 bases from J, leaving 8 bases between. Germline loops: CDR1 SQVTM, CDR2 ANQGSEA. CDR3 DNA sequence: TGCAGCGTTGTAGGGGCAGGGGCCAACGTCCTGACTTTC. This gives the protein CSVVGAGANVLTF.

This clonotype was recorded at least ten times. V is TRBV7-8 and J is TRBJ2-3; D not resolved. Germline CDR1 SGHVS, CDR2 FQNEAQ. V shed 5 bases and J shed 3 bases, with 9 bases lying between them. The CDR3 covers 13 residues. The CDR3 DNA reads as TGTGCCAGCAGCCCGCCCGCGACAGATACGCAGTATTTT. Protein sequence: CASSPPATDTQYF.

There are a few counts of this clonotype. A junction boundary mismatches the germline segment, possibly from a read error. The chain uses TRBV5-1 and TRBJ2-3; 10 positions agree with TRBD1. Germline loops: CDR1 SGHRS, CDR2 YFSETQ. This CDR3 has 15 residues. The CDR3 bases are TGTGCCAGCAGCCGACAGGGGGCGCGTGCAGATACGCAGTATTTT. Translated: CASSRQGARADTQYF.

This clonotype was recorded many times. The chain combines TRBV7-9 with TRBJ1-1, with D unclear. Trimming removed 1 base from V and 6 bases from J, with 12 bases in between. The CDR3 is 14 amino acids. The V gene's germline CDR1 is SEHNR and CDR2 FQNEAQ (reference sequence). CDR3 DNA: TGTGCCAGCAGCTTAGAGTTTGAAGATCCTGAAGCTTTCTTT. Its protein is CASSLEFEDPEAFF.

This chain uses TRBV6-1 with TRBJ2-3, with TRBD2 matching 7 bases. Germline lookup yields CDR1 MNHNS and CDR2 SASEGT. V lost 6 bases to trimming and J lost 2 bases; unmatched junction nucleotides: 11. CDR3 size: 16 residues. In DNA, the CDR3 is TGTGCCAGCAGAATGGGCGGGAGCTTTCCCACAGATACGCAGTATTTT. Translated: CASRMGGSFPTDTQYF.

This clonotype showed up just a few times. One end of the junction does not line up with germline, which may come from a read error. The chain recombines TRBV24-1 with TRBJ1-1; D unresolved. The germline gives CDR1 KGHDR, CDR2 SFDVKD. The CDR3 covers 12 residues. The DNA for the CDR3 is TGTGCCACGCGCGATACGAACGCTGAAGCTTTCTTT. Translation: CATRDTNAEAFF.

The V call is TRBV5-1, the J call TRBJ2-3; possible D gene TRBD2, 6 bases. The CDR3 sequence is 14 residues long. Deletions cut 4 bases from V and 2 bases from J, with 11 bases between. Germline V gene sequence: CDR1 SGHRS, CDR2 YFSETQ. CDR3 DNA: TGCGCCAGCAGCCGGGGGACGCCCACAGATACGCAGTATTTT. Translated: CASSRGTPTDTQYF.

Many counts were recorded for this clonotype. The chain combines TRBV12-3 or TRBV12-4 with TRBJ1-3; D is uncertain. V lost 4 bases and J 4 bases, leaving 11 bases between the germline ends. CDR3 length: 14 residues. CDR3 bases: TGTGCCAGCAGTTCCGTGCTGGTCGGAAACACCATATATTTT. Residues: CASSSVLVGNTIYF.

This clonotype was recorded at least ten times. This sequence joins TRBV12-3 or TRBV12-4 and TRBJ1-1; D call uncertain. V dropped 5 bases and J dropped 4 bases, with 14 bases sitting between them. This CDR3 region has 14 residues. CDR3 amino acids: CASSVHLGSTEAFF. CDR3 nucleotide sequence: TGTGCCAGCAGTGTCCATTTAGGTTCCACTGAAGCTTTCTTT.

This clonotype was recorded at least ten times. The chain links TRBV27 to TRBJ2-1; D remains ambiguous. Deletions cut 5 bases from V and 1 base from J, with 9 bases between. Germline V CDR1 and CDR2: MNHEY, SMNVEV (reference sequence). The CDR3 contains 14 residues. The chain's CDR3 is CASSLARSYNEQFF. The CDR3 DNA follows: TGTGCCAGCAGTCTTGCAAGATCCTACAATGAGCAGTTCTTC.

This clonotype was found many times. The genes are TRBV27 and TRBJ2-3; 12 bases are shared with TRBD2. CDR1 MNHEY and CDR2 SMNVEV come from the germline V gene (reference sequence). With V trimmed by 5 bases and J by 4 bases, 7 bases remained unmatched. The CDR3 extends over 16 amino acids. The CDR3 DNA is TGTGCCAGCAGTCAGGGGACTAGCGGGTTCGCAGATACGCAGTATTTT. This translates into CASSQGTSGFADTQYF.